This is a list of T cell receptor beta chains from one sample in a study of cytomegalovirus exposure and HLA in healthy donors. TCRdb's copy holds only in-frame clones and misses some; the assay was immunoSEQ multiplex PCR. Of about 130,000 clones listed, over 60% were seen once; the top ten hold 9.5% to 15%. Specimen: PBMCs. All receptors derive from a woman aged 40 to 50 in good health and CMV-seropositive. Both conserved end residues are part of each CDR3. D genes are given only for firm matches. Clone size is given for some rows only: seen once, a few or many times, or a class if the clone is expanded.

>-|15|TRBJ2-7|TRBV5-1|TRBD2
TGCGCCAGCAGCCCCGCTAGCGGGAGTCTCAACGAGCAGTACTTC
CASSPASGSLNEQYF
>-|15|TRBJ2-2|TRBV28|TRBD2
TGTGCCAGCAACGGACTAGCGGGATCTGACGGGGAGCTGTTTTTT
CASNGLAGSDGELFF
>-|14|TRBJ1-2|TRBV7-9|-
TGTGCCAGCAGCATTCCGGGATCTAACTATGGCTACACCTTC
CASSIPGSNYGYTF
>-|12|TRBJ2-7|TRBV29-1|TRBD1
TGCAGCGTTGTAGGACAGGGGTTGGAACAGTACTTC
CSVVGQGLEQYF
>once|14|TRBJ2-2|TRBV19|-
TGTGCCAGTAGTTACAGGGCGGGCACCGGGGAGCTGTTTTTT
CASSYRAGTGELFF
>few|15|TRBJ2-1|TRBV15|TRBD2
TGTGCCACCAGCGGAGGACTAGCGGAATACAATGAGCAGTTCTTC
CATSGGLAEYNEQFF
>-|16|TRBJ2-6|TRBV29-1|-
TGCAGCGTTGAAGATCTTGCGCACTCTGGGGCCAACGTCCTGACTTTC
CSVEDLAHSGANVLTF
>-|14|TRBJ2-7|TRBV5-4|TRBD2
TGTGCCAGCAGTCTAGCGGGAGGGCTGTACGAGCAGTACTTC
CASSLAGGLYEQYF
>-|13|TRBJ1-5|TRBV29-1|TRBD1
TGCAGCGCAGCACAGGGGCCGGGTCAGCCCCAGCATTTT
CSAAQGPGQPQHF
>-|14|TRBJ2-6|TRBV7-9|-
TGTGCCAGCGGTACAACCTCTGGGGCCAACGTCCTGACTTTC
CASGTTSGANVLTF
>once|13|TRBJ1-5|TRBV4-1|-
TGCGCCAGCAGCCAAGACTTCTTTCAGCCCCAGCATTTT
CASSQDFFQPQHF
>few|13|TRBJ2-7|TRBV27|TRBD2
TGTGCCAGCAGTTGGACTAGCGCCTACGAGCAGTACTTC
CASSWTSAYEQYF
>-|13|TRBJ2-7|TRBV5-4|-
TGTGCCAGCTCACACGACAGGCGCGACGAGCAGTACTTC
CASSHDRRDEQYF
>-|13|TRBJ1-6|TRBV6-1|-
TGTGCCAGCAGTGTCCTCGATAATTCACCCCTCCACTTT
CASSVLDNSPLHF
>-|19|TRBJ2-3|TRBV7-3|TRBD2
TGTGCCAGCAGCTTAACCCCCGTCGGGAGGGCCCCAAGCACAGATACGCAGTATTTT
CASSLTPVGRAPSTDTQYF
>once|14|TRBJ2-1|TRBV2|TRBD1
TGTGCCAGCAGCCCGGGACAGGGGGTACGTGAGCAGTTCTTC
CASSPGQGVREQFF
>-|14|TRBJ2-7|TRBV4-1|-
TGCGCCAGCAGTCGGACCCTGAACGGAGGGGAGCAGTACTTC
CASSRTLNGGEQYF
>-|17|TRBJ2-7|TRBV27|TRBD1
TGTGCCAGCAGTTCTCCCATCCGGACAGGGGCGCACTACGAGCAGTACTTC
CASSSPIRTGAHYEQYF
>-|14|TRBJ2-5|TRBV6-6|-
TGTGCCAGTAGAACGGGACTGATCCAAGAGACCCAGTACTTC
CASRTGLIQETQYF
>-|14|TRBJ2-7|TRBV28|TRBD2
TGTGCCAGCCGGCTTCAGACTAGCCGGTACGAGCAGTACTTC
CASRLQTSRYEQYF
>-|17|TRBJ2-3|TRBV5-1|TRBD2
TGCGCCAGCAGCTTGGCTCTAGCGGGAGGGGTAACAGATACGCAGTATTTT
CASSLALAGGVTDTQYF
>-|14|TRBJ2-3|TRBV6-5|TRBD2
TGTGCCAGCGAGACGGGAGGGCCCACAGATACGCAGTATTTT
CASETGGPTDTQYF
>-|14|TRBJ2-2|TRBV7-9|-
TGTGCCAGCAGCTTAGGGCCCCAAGCCGGGGAGCTGTTTTTT
CASSLGPQAGELFF
>once|13|TRBJ1-1|TRBV23-1|-
TGCGCCAGCAGTCAACGGGGGGACACTGAAGCTTTCTTT
CASSQRGDTEAFF
>-|15|TRBJ1-1|TRBV28|-
TGTGCCAGCAGTGGTTCGGGTCGGTTGAACACTGAAGCTTTCTTT
CASSGSGRLNTEAFF
>few|15|TRBJ2-5|TRBV29-1|TRBD2
TGCAGCGTTGCGGTGCACTTGCGGGAGTGGGAGACCCAGTACTTC
CSVAVHLREWETQYF
>-|14|TRBJ2-7|TRBV4-2|TRBD2
TGTGCCAGCAGCCAAGAAGGAGCGGGAGCCGAGCAGTACTTC
CASSQEGAGAEQYF
>-|18|TRBJ1-4|TRBV11-2|-
TGTGCCAGCAGCCTTAGGTTGGGGGCGGGAGAACAAAGGGAAAAACTGTTTTTT
CASSLRLGAGEQREKLFF
>-|14|TRBJ2-7|TRBV7-2|-
TGTGCCAGCAGCTTCGGAGGTCGTACCTACGAGCAGTACTTC
CASSFGGRTYEQYF
>-|17|TRBJ2-1|TRBV9|TRBD2
TGTGCCAGCAGCCCACTTCCGGGACTAGCGGGAGGGGGTGAGCAGTTCTTC
CASSPLPGLAGGGEQFF
>-|15|TRBJ2-1|TRBV28|TRBD2
TGTGCCAGCAGTTCCTTTAGCGGGCAGTACAATGAGCAGTTCTTC
CASSSFSGQYNEQFF
>once|16|TRBJ2-6|TRBV6-1|-
TGTGCCAGCAGTGAAGTGGGCTACTCTGGGGCCAACGTCCTGACTTTC
CASSEVGYSGANVLTF
>once|15|TRBJ2-7|TRBV5-4|TRBD2
TGTGCCAGCAGCTCCGGACTAGCGGACCCCTACGAGCAGTACTTC
CASSSGLADPYEQYF
>-|13|TRBJ2-5|TRBV5-1|-
TGCGCCAGCAGCTTTGCGGGGCAAGAGACCCAGTACTTC
CASSFAGQETQYF
>once|15|TRBJ2-7|TRBV6-1|TRBD2
TGTGCCAGCAGTAACGGGCTAGCGGGAGCCTACGAGCAGTACTTC
CASSNGLAGAYEQYF
>-|14|TRBJ2-1|TRBV6-1|-
TGTGCCAGCACCACGGACTCTACCTACAATGAGCAGTTCTTC
CASTTDSTYNEQFF
>-|17|TRBJ1-3|TRBV15|-
TGTGCCACCAGCTCCTTGGGACTGGAAAACTCTGGAAACACCATATATTTT
CATSSLGLENSGNTIYF
>once|14|TRBJ2-7|TRBV7-6|TRBD2
TGTGCCAGCAGCTTAGGGCCCTTAGCGGGAGAGCAGTACTTC
CASSLGPLAGEQYF
>-|13|TRBJ2-3|TRBV27|-
TGTGCCACCCAACTATGGGGGGAGGATACGCAGTATTTT
CATQLWGEDTQYF
>-|15|TRBJ1-2|TRBV28|TRBD1
TGTGCCAGCAGTTTAGTACAGGGGCCCCTCTATGGCTACACCTTC
CASSLVQGPLYGYTF
>few|13|TRBJ1-2|TRBV6-1|-
TGTGCCAGCAGCGGGACTGTCCGCTATGGCTACACCTTC
CASSGTVRYGYTF
>-|15|TRBJ2-2|TRBV27|-
TGTGCCAGCAGTCCGGACTATCCAGGCACCGGGGAGCTGTTTTTT
CASSPDYPGTGELFF
>-|12|TRBJ1-4|TRBV19|-
TGTGCCAGCAGGGACATGAAAGGAAAACTGTTTTTT
CASRDMKGKLFF
>few|16|TRBJ1-5|TRBV9|TRBD1
TGTGCCAGCAGCGTACTAGGGACAGCCCTCCATCAGCCCCAGCATTTT
CASSVLGTALHQPQHF
>once|15|TRBJ1-2|TRBV11-2|-
TGTGCCAGCAGCTTAGCGGGTAGGGGTAACTATGGCTACACCTTC
CASSLAGRGNYGYTF
>-|11|TRBJ2-7|TRBV28|-
TGTGCCAGCACACAGGGAAACGAGCAGTACTTC
CASTQGNEQYF
>few|20|TRBJ2-1|TRBV4-1|TRBD2
TGCGCCAGCAGCCAGGACGCAGGTAGCTTACTAGCGCGAATCTACAATGAGCAGTTCTTC
CASSQDAGSLLARIYNEQFF
>-|16|TRBJ2-3|TRBV5-1|TRBD2
TGCGCCAGCAGCCAGACTAGCGGGAGGTTCACAGATACGCAGTATTTT
CASSQTSGRFTDTQYF
>-|15|TRBJ2-3|TRBV18|TRBD2
TGTGCCAGCTCACCCCAGTCTAGCGGAGGAGATACGCAGTATTTT
CASSPQSSGGDTQYF
>-|18|TRBJ2-1|TRBV19|TRBD1
TGTGCCAGTAGTAGACGACAGGGGGCGCTTAGCTCCTACAATGAGCAGTTCTTC
CASSRRQGALSSYNEQFF
>-|14|TRBJ2-2|TRBV7-9|-
TGTGCCAGCAGCTTCGGAGGAAACACCGGGGAGCTGTTTTTT
CASSFGGNTGELFF